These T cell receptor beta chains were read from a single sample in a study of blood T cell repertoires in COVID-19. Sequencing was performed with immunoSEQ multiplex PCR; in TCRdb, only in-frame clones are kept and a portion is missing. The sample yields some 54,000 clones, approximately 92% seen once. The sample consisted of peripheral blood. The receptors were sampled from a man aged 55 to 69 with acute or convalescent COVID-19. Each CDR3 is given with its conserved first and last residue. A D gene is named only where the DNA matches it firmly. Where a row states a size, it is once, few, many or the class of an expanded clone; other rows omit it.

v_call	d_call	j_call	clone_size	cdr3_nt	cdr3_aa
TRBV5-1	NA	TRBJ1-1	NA	TGCGCCAGCTCCCTATCGGGGAGGGACACTGAAGCTTTCTTT	CASSLSGRDTEAFF
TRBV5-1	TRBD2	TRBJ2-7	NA	TGCGCCAGCAGCCGGACTAGCGGGAGTGACGAGCAGTACTTC	CASSRTSGSDEQYF
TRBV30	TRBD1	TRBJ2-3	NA	TGTGCCTGGAGCCAGACAGGGATCACAGATACGCAGTATTTT	CAWSQTGITDTQYF
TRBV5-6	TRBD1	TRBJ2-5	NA	TGTGCCAGCAGCTTGGATCCGACAGGGGGAGGAGAGACCCAGTACTTC	CASSLDPTGGGETQYF
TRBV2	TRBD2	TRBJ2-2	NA	TGTGCCAGCAGTGATGGGCTAGCGGGAGTCCCCGGGGAGCTGTTTTTT	CASSDGLAGVPGELFF
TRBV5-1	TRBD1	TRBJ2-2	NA	TGCGCCAGCAGCTTGGGGCAGGGGGAAACCGGGGAGCTGTTTTTT	CASSLGQGETGELFF
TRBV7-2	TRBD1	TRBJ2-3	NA	TGTGCCAGCAGCAAAGACAGGGGTAAAACAGATACGCAGTATTTT	CASSKDRGKTDTQYF
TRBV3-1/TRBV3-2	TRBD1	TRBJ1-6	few	TGTGCCAGCAGCCTCCGGACAGGGGATTCACCCCTCCACTTT	CASSLRTGDSPLHF
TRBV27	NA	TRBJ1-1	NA	TGTGCCAGCAGGGCCAGCGGCAGATATGAAGCTTTCTTT	CASRASGRYEAFF
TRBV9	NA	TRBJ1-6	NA	TGTGCCAGCAGCGAGACTATGAATAATTCACCCCTCCACTTT	CASSETMNNSPLHF
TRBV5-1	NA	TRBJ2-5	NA	TGCGCCAGCAGTTTGGACAGCGGTCAAGAGACCCAGTACTTC	CASSLDSGQETQYF
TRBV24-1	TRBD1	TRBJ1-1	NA	TGTGCCACCAGGATGACAGGGGGAAGGAACACTGAAGCTTTCTTT	CATRMTGGRNTEAFF
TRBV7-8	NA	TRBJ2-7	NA	TGTGCCAGCAGCCCGGAAGCCCGACAGCTGACTTCCTACGAGCAGTACTTC	CASSPEARQLTSYEQYF
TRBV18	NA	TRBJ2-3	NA	TGTGCCAGCTCACCGAGGGCCCGCACAGATACGCAGTATTTT	CASSPRARTDTQYF
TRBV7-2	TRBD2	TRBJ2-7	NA	TGTGCCAGCAGCTTAGCAGGACTAGCGCAGGCCCAGCAGTACTTC	CASSLAGLAQAQQYF
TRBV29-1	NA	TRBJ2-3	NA	TGCAGCGTTAAAATCGGGACTCGTGGGGATACGCAGTATTTT	CSVKIGTRGDTQYF
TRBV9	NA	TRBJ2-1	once	TGTGCCAGCAGCGTAGCTGCTGAAGTAGCGGCGATATACAATGAGCAGTTCTTC	CASSVAAEVAAIYNEQFF
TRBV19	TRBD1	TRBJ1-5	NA	TGTGCCAGTAGGATTGGGGACAGGGGAAAGATTTATAGCAATCAGCCCCAGCATTTT	CASRIGDRGKIYSNQPQHF
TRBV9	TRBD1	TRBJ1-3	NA	TGTGCCAGCAGCCCGGGGACAGGGGCTTTCGGAAACACCATATATTTT	CASSPGTGAFGNTIYF
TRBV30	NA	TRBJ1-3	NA	TGTGCCTCCAGGGTTTTCGGAAACACCATATATTTT	CASRVFGNTIYF
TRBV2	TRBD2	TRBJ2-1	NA	TGTGCCAGCAGCCCCCCCTCAGCGGGAGTAGGGGCAAGCAATGAGCAGTTCTTC	CASSPPSAGVGASNEQFF
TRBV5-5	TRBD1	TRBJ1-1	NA	TGTGCCAGCAGCTTGGCCCCGACAGGGAGGACCACTGAAGCTTTCTTT	CASSLAPTGRTTEAFF
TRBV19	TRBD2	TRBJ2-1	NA	TGTGCCAGTAGTCGCCCAGTAGCGGGAGTGGGTGAGCAGTTCTTC	CASSRPVAGVGEQFF
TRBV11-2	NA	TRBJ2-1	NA	TGTGCCAGCAGCTTAGAGGGTAGCGGACGGACGTTCTTC	CASSLEGSGRTFF
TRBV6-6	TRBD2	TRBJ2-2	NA	TGTGCCAGCAGTCCAGGACTAGCGGGAGTCGTAAACACCGGGGAGCTGTTTTTT	CASSPGLAGVVNTGELFF
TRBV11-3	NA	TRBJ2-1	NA	TGTGCCAGCAGCTTCAAAGCGGGTTACTCCTACAATGAGCAGTTCTTC	CASSFKAGYSYNEQFF
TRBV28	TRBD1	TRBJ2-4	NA	TGTGCCAGCAGCACAGGGGGCGCGGGCATTCAGTACTTC	CASSTGGAGIQYF
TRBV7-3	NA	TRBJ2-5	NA	TGTGCCAGCAGCTATCTCGGGACAAAAGAGACCCAGTACTTC	CASSYLGTKETQYF
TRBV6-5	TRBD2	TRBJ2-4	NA	TGTGCCAGCTGGGGAGGGGTGGGCAAAAACATTCAGTACTTC	CASWGGVGKNIQYF
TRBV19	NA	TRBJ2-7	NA	TGTGCCAGTAGTCTTGAAAGGAGTTCCTACGAGCAGTACTTC	CASSLERSSYEQYF
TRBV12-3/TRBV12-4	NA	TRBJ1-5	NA	TGTGCCAGCAGACGGACAGACGATCAGCCCCAGCATTTT	CASRRTDDQPQHF
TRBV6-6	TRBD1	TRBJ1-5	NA	TGTGCCAGCAGCACCGGGACAGTCAGTCAGCCCCAGCATTTT	CASSTGTVSQPQHF
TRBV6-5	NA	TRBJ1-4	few	TGTGCCAGCAGCACATACCCGGGAGGTAATGAAAAACTGTTTTTT	CASSTYPGGNEKLFF
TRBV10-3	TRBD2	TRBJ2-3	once	TGTGCCATCAGTGGGACCCCTAGCGGAAGCACAGATACGCAGTATTTT	CAISGTPSGSTDTQYF
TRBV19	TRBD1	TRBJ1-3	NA	TGTGCCAGTAGTACCCTACAGGGGCAAGGAAACACCATATATTTT	CASSTLQGQGNTIYF
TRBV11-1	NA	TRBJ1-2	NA	TGTGCCAGCAGGACCGATTCCGGGGACTATGGCTACACCTTC	CASRTDSGDYGYTF
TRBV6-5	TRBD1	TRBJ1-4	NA	TGTGCCAGCAGCATTGGGACAGGGAGAGAAAAACTGTTTTTT	CASSIGTGREKLFF
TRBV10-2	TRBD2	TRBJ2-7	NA	TGCGCCAGCAGTAGCGGGAGGGCCGACCACGAGCAGTACTTC	CASSSGRADHEQYF
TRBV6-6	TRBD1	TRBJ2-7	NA	TGTGCCAGCAGTATCCGGACAGGCCAGTCCTACGAGCAGTACTTC	CASSIRTGQSYEQYF
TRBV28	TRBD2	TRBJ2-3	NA	TGTGCCAGCAGTGAACCGGGACTAGCGCGTAGCACAGATACGCAGTATTTT	CASSEPGLARSTDTQYF
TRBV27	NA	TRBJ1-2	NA	TGTGCCAGCAGTTCCCCGGGAAGGAGGTATGGCTACACCTTC	CASSSPGRRYGYTF
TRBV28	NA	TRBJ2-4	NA	TGTGCCAGCAGTTTAGGGCAGGAAGGCATTCAGTACTTC	CASSLGQEGIQYF